Below are 26 T cell receptor beta chains sequenced from a single sample in a study of T cell repertoires in aging, cancer and after chemotherapy. A mixed TRB-A/B primer pool amplified rearranged TRB by multiplex touch-down PCR. TCRdb redid the calling of the multiplex PCR reads with MiXCR, one entry per CDR3 protein. The sample carries about 13,000 distinct CDR3 sequences, roughly 36% recorded once. TCR beta rearrangements were amplified from peripheral blood genomic DNA. The sample taken for sequencing was blood. These receptors were collected from a human donor in good health. The donor label of this sample is uncertain.

This clonotype was counted a few times. The chain links TRBV6-5 to TRBJ1-2; D is possibly TRBD1 (5 bases). The V end was cut by 4 bases, the J end by 0 bases, with 9 bases between. Per germline, CDR1 MNHEY and CDR2 SVGAGI. This CDR3 has 14 residues. The chain's CDR3 is CASSWDGPNYGYTF. The CDR3 DNA is TGTGCCAGCAGTTGGGACGGACCTAACTATGGCTACACCTTC.

This chain joins TRBV7-2 and TRBJ1-1; D is undetermined. The CDR3 runs 13 residues. The germline V and J ends were trimmed by 9 bases and 3 bases, with 14 bases remaining between them. CDR1 is SGHTA, CDR2 FQGNSA, per germline. For the CDR3, the DNA is TGTGCCAGTCTCCTCCAGGCCTACACTGAAGCTTTCTTT. It encodes CASLLQAYTEAFF. The full variable domain, its missing parts supplied by reference TRBV7-2 and TRBJ1-1, is GAGVSQSPSNKVTEKGKDVELRCDPISGHTALYWYRQSLGQGLEFLIYFQGNSAPDKSGLPSDRFSAERTGGSVSTLTIQRTQQEDSAVYLCASLLQAYTEAFFGQGTRLTVV.

This clonotype has only a few counts. V and J are TRBV19 and TRBJ1-2; the D gene is possibly TRBD1 (6 bases). This CDR3 spans 10 amino acids. Trimming removed 7 bases from V and 8 bases from J, with 8 bases in between. CDR1 is LNHDA, CDR2 SQIVND, per germline (reference sequence). In DNA, the CDR3 is TGTGCCAGTAAGGGGGACGGCTACACCTTC. Protein sequence: CASKGDGYTF.

This clonotype appeared a few times. The V call is TRBV11-1, the J call TRBJ2-5; 10 bases line up with TRBD1. J gave up 5 bases and V 5 bases, and 11 bases lay outside the gene matches. Germline V gene sequence: CDR1 SGHAT, CDR2 FQDESV (reference sequence). The CDR3 totals 16 residues. The CDR3 nucleotides read TGTGCCAGCAGCCCTAATACCGGGACAGGGGAGGAGACCCAGTACTTC. This translates into CASSPNTGTGEETQYF.

As regards this clonotype: A read error may explain this, as a much larger clone is one base away. The chain employs TRBV11-1 and TRBJ2-7; TRBD2 might be the D (5 bases). CDR3 size: 12 residues. Trimming cost V 4 bases and J 7 bases, with 11 bases left between them. Germline CDR1 and CDR2: SGHAT and FQDESV (reference sequence). The CDR3 spells CASSSIRGEQYF. The CDR3 coding sequence is TGTGCCAGCAGCTCAATCCGGGGAGAGCAGTACTTC.

This clonotype is medium-sized within its sample. V gene TRBV11-3 combines with J gene TRBJ2-5, with no clear D. The CDR3 is made up of 13 amino acids. The germline gives CDR1 SGHNT, CDR2 YENEEA. V gave up 3 bases and J gave up 5 bases, with 10 bases separating them. CDR3 in amino acids: CASSFRIGETQYF. In nucleotides, the CDR3 is TGTGCCAGCAGCTTTCGCATAGGGGAGACCCAGTACTTC.

V is TRBV6-2 or TRBV6-3 and J is TRBJ2-7, with D possibly TRBD2 on 6 matching bases. The germline V gene has CDR1 MNHEY and CDR2 SVGEGT. V shed 2 bases and J shed 4 bases, with 12 bases lying between them. CDR3 length equals 14 residues. The DNA of the CDR3 is TGTGCCAGCAGTTACGACGGGGGTAGGTACGAGCAGTACTTC. This encodes CASSYDGGRYEQYF.

The V gene is TRBV5-6, the J gene TRBJ1-4; D might be TRBD1 (5 bases). Germline V gene data show CDR1 as SGHDT and CDR2 as YYEEEE. This CDR3 region has 16 residues. Trimming pared 2 bases from V and 5 bases from J, leaving 16 bases between. The CDR3 DNA sequence: TGTGCCAGCAGCTTTACAGGAAGGAGTCCAAATGAAAAACTGTTTTTT. It yields the protein CASSFTGRSPNEKLFF.

By sample share, this clonotype is medium-sized (0.01 to 0.1%). This chain uses TRBV11-3 with TRBJ1-2; 9 nucleotides align to TRBD1. The CDR3 covers 14 residues. V shed 5 bases, J shed 8 bases, and the junction held 9 bases outside the gene matches. In germline, CDR1 is SGHNT, CDR2 YENEEA. The chain's CDR3 is CASSRLGTGWGYTF. CDR3 bases: TGTGCCAGCAGCCGTTTAGGGACAGGGTGGGGCTACACCTTC.

This chain links TRBV5-6 with TRBJ2-3; the D call may be TRBD1 or TRBD2 (5 bases each). The germline V gene encodes CDR1 SGHDT and CDR2 YYEEEE. The CDR3 has 12 amino acids. The germline V and J ends were trimmed by 4 bases and 9 bases, with 12 bases remaining between them. The CDR3 spells CASSPHGTTQYF. CDR3 coding DNA: TGTGCCAGCAGCCCCCATGGGACCACGCAGTATTTT.

In its sample, this clonotype is medium-sized (0.01 to 0.1%). The chain combines TRBV19 with TRBJ2-7; TRBD2 matches at 9 bases. Germline values: CDR1 LNHDA, CDR2 SQIVND (reference sequence). The ends lost 6 bases at V and 3 bases at J; junction bases unmatched: 6. The CDR3 is 14 amino acids. CDR3 sequence: CASSPGLASYEQYF. CDR3 DNA sequence: TGTGCCAGTAGCCCGGGACTAGCAAGCTACGAGCAGTACTTC. Together with reference TRBV19 and TRBJ2-7, the CDR3 gives the full variable domain: DGGITQSPKYLFRKEGQNVTLSCEQNLNHDAMYWYRQDPGQGLRLIYYSQIVNDFQKGDIAEGYSVSREKKESFPLTVTSAQKNPTAFYLCASSPGLASYEQYFGPGTRLTVT.

The chain couples TRBV10-3 to TRBJ2-7; 12 bases align to TRBD2. The germline CDR1 and CDR2 sequences are ENHRY and SYGVKD. The CDR3 covers 15 residues. Trimming removed 3 bases from V and 4 bases from J; junction bases left unmatched: 4. CDR3 sequence (DNA): TGTGCCATCAGTGACTTGACTAGCGGGAGATACGAGCAGTACTTC. Its protein product is CAISDLTSGRYEQYF.

This clonotype was detected only a few times. The gene calls are TRBV19 and TRBJ2-7, with D tentatively TRBD1 (8 bases). The CDR3 runs to 17 residues. V lost 5 bases to trimming and J lost 2 bases, with 22 bases between them. Germline assignment: CDR1 LNHDA and CDR2 SQIVND (reference sequence). In DNA form, the CDR3 reads TGTGCCAGTAGTCGGGGGGTGACAGGGGAATATGCCTACGAGCAGTACTTC. It encodes CASSRGVTGEYAYEQYF.

The chain joins TRBV30 to TRBJ1-2; TRBD1 might be the D (5 bases). CDR1 is GTSNPN and CDR2 is SVGIG in the germline V gene (reference sequence). CDR3 length equals 14 residues. Deletions cut 0 bases from V and 8 bases from J, with 16 bases between. The CDR3 coding sequence is TGTGCCTGGAGTGTTGGGGGAAGGTTGGGCGGCTACACCTTC. This codes for CAWSVGGRLGGYTF.

The CDR3 is CASSRQGGTEAFF. The CDR3 DNA is TGTGCCAGCTCGCGTCAAGGGGGCACTGAAGCTTTCTTT. V gene TRBV18 combines with J gene TRBJ1-1; possible D gene TRBD1, 6 bases. The germline V gene encodes CDR1 KGHSH and CDR2 LQKENI. The CDR3 extends over 13 amino acids. V dropped 6 bases and J dropped 4 bases, with 12 bases sitting between them.

This clonotype ranks as medium-sized. The chain employs TRBV29-1 and TRBJ2-2; the D gene is possibly TRBD1 (7 bases). Trimming cost V 4 bases and J 4 bases, with 13 bases left between them. Germline loops: CDR1 SQVTM, CDR2 ANQGSEA. The CDR3 loop spans 14 amino acids. CDR3 sequence reads: CSVGGRGATGELFF. The CDR3 nucleotides are TGCAGCGTTGGCGGCAGGGGGGCCACCGGGGAGCTGTTTTTT.

This clonotype rates as medium-sized (0.01 to 0.1%). This rearrangement joins TRBV19 to TRBJ2-1, with no clear D. The CDR3 extends over 12 amino acids. Trimming pared 6 bases from V and 8 bases from J, leaving 11 bases between. Germline CDR1 reads LNHDA; CDR2 reads SQIVND (reference sequence). CDR3 nucleotide sequence: TGTGCCAGTAGCGAAAATTTGTATGAGCAGTTCTTC. Translating gives CASSENLYEQFF.

By frequency in the sample, this clonotype is medium-sized. The genes are TRBV11-3 and TRBJ2-7, with TRBD1 matching 7 bases. The V and J ends lost 5 bases and 6 bases, in that order; junction bases with no gene match: 10. There are 14 residues in the CDR3. Germline V lookup: CDR1 SGHNT, CDR2 YENEEA. CDR3 sequence: CASSPATGWGEQYF. CDR3 in DNA: TGTGCCAGCAGCCCCGCGACAGGGTGGGGCGAGCAGTACTTC. The full variable domain, in which reference TRBV11-3 and TRBJ2-7 provide the parts outside the CDR3, is EAGVVQSPRYKIIEKKQPVAFWCNPISGHNTLYWYLQNLGQGPELLIRYENEEAVDDSQLPKDRFSAERLKGVDSTLKIQPAELGDSAVYLCASSPATGWGEQYFGPGTRLTVT.

This clonotype appeared a few times. The rearrangement links TRBV6-5 to TRBJ2-7, with a tentative D call TRBD1 (6 bases). Germline CDR1 and CDR2: MNHEY and SVGAGI. The V end lost 0 bases, the J end lost 2 bases, and 11 bases lay between the germline ends. CDR3 size: 15 residues. The CDR3 DNA sequence: TGTGCCAGCAGTTACTCGAGGGACAACCCCTACGAGCAGTACTTC. Encoded protein: CASSYSRDNPYEQYF.

The chain is built from TRBV12-3 or TRBV12-4 and TRBJ1-5; unclear D gene. Trimming cost V 3 bases and J 7 bases, with 7 bases left between them. The CDR3 has 12 amino acids. CDR3 amino acids: CASSLGSQPQHF. CDR3 DNA sequence: TGTGCCAGCAGTTTGGGCAGCCAGCCCCAGCATTTT.

This clonotype qualifies as medium-sized (0.01 to 0.1%). This chain connects TRBV5-5 to TRBJ2-1; D is possibly TRBD2 (7 bases). Trimming shortened V by 2 bases and J by 4 bases, and 16 bases separated the two germline ends. The germline V gene encodes CDR1 SGHKS and CDR2 YYEKEE (reference sequence). This CDR3 comprises 16 residues. For the CDR3, the DNA is TGTGCCAGCAGCTTCTCCGGGGGAGGGACATACAATGAGCAGTTCTTC. Residues: CASSFSGGGTYNEQFF.

The chain recombines TRBV6-6 with TRBJ2-3; no clear D gene. This CDR3 comprises 15 residues. V was cut by 0 bases and J by 2 bases, with 9 bases left in between. Germline V gene data show CDR1 as MNHNY and CDR2 as SVGAGI (reference sequence). The CDR3 is CASSYSGRDTDTQYF. For the CDR3, the DNA is TGTGCCAGCAGTTACTCAGGAAGGGACACAGATACGCAGTATTTT.

This clonotype has a handful of counts. The genes are TRBV12-3 or TRBV12-4 and TRBJ2-2; D not resolved. CDR3 length: 13 residues. The germline V and J ends were trimmed by 3 bases and 10 bases, with 12 bases remaining between them. The chain's CDR3 is CASSLQPSVELFF. As DNA, the CDR3 is TGTGCCAGCAGTTTGCAACCCTCCGTGGAGCTGTTTTTT.

This clonotype ranks as medium-sized. The rearrangement joins TRBV29-1 to TRBJ1-4, with D unresolved. This CDR3 has 15 residues. Trimming left V 3 bases short and J 0 bases short, with 11 bases between. The germline V gene encodes CDR1 SQVTM and CDR2 ANQGSEA. The CDR3 bases are TGCAGCGTTGAGTCATCGGAAACAACTAATGAAAAACTGTTTTTT. It specifies CSVESSETTNEKLFF.

The chain recombines TRBV19 with TRBJ1-5, with 7 positions matching TRBD1. This CDR3 is 13 amino acids long. J lost 6 bases, V lost 3 bases, and 2 bases had no gene match. Germline V gene lookup returns CDR1 LNHDA and CDR2 SQIVND (reference sequence). The CDR3 loop reads CASSMAGGQPQHF. In DNA, the CDR3 is TGTGCCAGTAGTATGGCAGGGGGTCAGCCCCAGCATTTT.

V gene TRBV6-1 combines with J gene TRBJ2-1; TRBD2 matches at 10 bases. After removal of 6 bases from V and 7 bases from J, the junction contained 6 bases not matched to a gene. Germline V gives CDR1 MNHNS, CDR2 SASEGT. This CDR3 contains 14 residues. The DNA of the CDR3 is TGTGCCAGCAGCTCGCTAGCGGGGGAAAATGAGCAGTTCTTC. Translated: CASSSLAGENEQFF.